This T cell receptor (beta chain) was identified during a study of OX40 agonist ivuxolimab in advanced cancers. For the study at large: The patients' treatment was ivuxolimab, an agonistic anti-OX40 (CD134) antibody.

Clones were sequenced by immunoSEQ multiplex PCR, and TCRdb holds only the in-frame ones, with some missing. The table shows 65,000 to 100,000 clones, with about 91% occurring only once. Germline loops: CDR1 SGDLS, CDR2 YYNGEE. V was shortened by 1 base and J by 6 bases, with 8 bases between the two germline ends. This CDR3 has 13 residues. The TCR sequence derives from an adult with an advanced solid tumor such as melanoma, head and neck, liver or kidney cancer. The chain recombines TRBV9 with TRBJ1-5; D call uncertain. The source was CD4+ or CD8+ T cells sorted from blood, collected in a trial of the OX40 agonist ivuxolimab. CDR3 protein: CASSVRVGQPQHF. In nucleotides, the CDR3 is TGTGCCAGCAGCGTAAGGGTCGGTCAGCCCCAGCATTTT.